The TCR beta chain under discussion was sequenced for a study of metastatic and nonmetastatic thyroid tumors. Thyroid surgery was performed in patients who had received no treatment beforehand. Looked up from germline, CDR1 is SGHDN and CDR2 is FVKESK. This CDR3 region has 15 residues. V was pared by 1 base and J by 6 bases, with 15 bases between. TCRdb re-clonotyped the PCR reads through MiXCR. Of around 70,000 clones listed, around 19% are singletons. Comments on this clone: Given a much more abundant clone one base away, this may be a read error. Different DNA sequences within this sample yield the same CDR3.

This TCR was recovered from a female donor with papillary thyroid cancer or a benign thyroid nodule (not recorded which). Some clones in this sample may be carry-over from other donors' samples. The sequenced material came from blood. The V call is TRBV14, the J call TRBJ1-1; D possibly corresponds to TRBD1 (5 bases). The CDR3 here is CASSQGDTGWAEAFF. The CDR3 bases are TGTGCCAGCAGCCAAGGAGACACAGGTTGGGCTGAAGCTTTCTTT.